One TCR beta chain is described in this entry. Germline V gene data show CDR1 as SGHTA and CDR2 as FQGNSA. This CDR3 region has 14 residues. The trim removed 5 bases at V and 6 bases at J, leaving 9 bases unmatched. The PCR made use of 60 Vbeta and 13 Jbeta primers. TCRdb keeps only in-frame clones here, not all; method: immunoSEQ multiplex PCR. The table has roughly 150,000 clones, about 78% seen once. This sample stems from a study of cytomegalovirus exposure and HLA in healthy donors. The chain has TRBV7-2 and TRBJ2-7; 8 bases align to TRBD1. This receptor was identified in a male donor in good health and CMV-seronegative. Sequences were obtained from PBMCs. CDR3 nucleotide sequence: TGTGCCAGCAGCCCTGTCGGACAGGGACGCGAGCAGTACTTC. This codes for CASSPVGQGREQYF. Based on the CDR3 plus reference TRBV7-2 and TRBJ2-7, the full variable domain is GAGVSQSPSNKVTEKGKDVELRCDPISGHTALYWYRQSLGQGLEFLIYFQGNSAPDKSGLPSDRFSAERTGGSVSTLTIQRTQQEDSAVYLCASSPVGQGREQYFGPGTRLTVT.